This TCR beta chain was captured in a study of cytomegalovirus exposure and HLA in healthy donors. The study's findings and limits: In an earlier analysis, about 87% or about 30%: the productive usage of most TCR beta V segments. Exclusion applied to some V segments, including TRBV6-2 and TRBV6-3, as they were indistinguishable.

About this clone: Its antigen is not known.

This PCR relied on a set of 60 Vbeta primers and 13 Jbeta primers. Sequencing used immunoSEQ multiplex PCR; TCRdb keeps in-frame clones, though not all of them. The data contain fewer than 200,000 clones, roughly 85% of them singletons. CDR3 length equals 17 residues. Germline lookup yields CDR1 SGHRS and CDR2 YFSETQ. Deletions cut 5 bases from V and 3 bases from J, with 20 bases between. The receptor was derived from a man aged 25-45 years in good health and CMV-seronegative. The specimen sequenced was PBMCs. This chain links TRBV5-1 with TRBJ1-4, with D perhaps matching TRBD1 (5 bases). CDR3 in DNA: TGCGCCAGCAGGCAACTAGGAGGGACGGCATCTAATGAAAAACTGTTTTTT. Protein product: CASRQLGGTASNEKLFF.